The clone carrying this TCR beta chain was seen ten or more times. The data stem from a study of T cells after yellow fever vaccination. The germline V and J ends were trimmed by 3 bases and 5 bases, with 19 bases remaining between them. The CDR3 runs 16 residues. The V gene's germline CDR1 is SGHDN and CDR2 FVKESK. TCRdb processed the 5' RACE reads anew with MiXCR; each CDR3 protein has one entry. The data contain about 300,000 distinct CDR3 sequences, roughly 6.8% of them singletons. This specimen was PBMCs, taken about 41 days after the first yellow fever vaccination. This clonotype was sampled from a man aged 18 to 29 who received the YFV17D yellow fever vaccine. V and J are TRBV14 and TRBJ1-1; D possibly corresponds to TRBD1 (5 bases). The CDR3 bases are TGTGCCAGCAGCCACCTGATCCGGGACGAGTTTACTGAAGCTTTCTTT. Translated: CASSHLIRDEFTEAFF.